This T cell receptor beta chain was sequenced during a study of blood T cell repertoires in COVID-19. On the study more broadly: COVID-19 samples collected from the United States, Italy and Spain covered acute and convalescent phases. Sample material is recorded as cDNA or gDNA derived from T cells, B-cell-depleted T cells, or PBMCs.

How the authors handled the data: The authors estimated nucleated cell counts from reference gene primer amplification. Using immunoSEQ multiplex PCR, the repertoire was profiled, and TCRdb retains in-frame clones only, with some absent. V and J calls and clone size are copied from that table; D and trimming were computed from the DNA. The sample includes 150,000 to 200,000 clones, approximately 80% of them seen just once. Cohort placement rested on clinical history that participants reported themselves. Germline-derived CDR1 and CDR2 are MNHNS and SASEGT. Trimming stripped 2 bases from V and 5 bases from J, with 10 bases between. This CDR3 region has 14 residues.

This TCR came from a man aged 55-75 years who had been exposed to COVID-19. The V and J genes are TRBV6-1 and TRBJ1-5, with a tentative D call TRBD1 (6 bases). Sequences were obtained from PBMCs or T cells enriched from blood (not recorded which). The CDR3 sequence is CASSERWTDQPQHF. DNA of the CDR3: TGTGCCAGCAGTGAACGCTGGACAGATCAGCCCCAGCATTTT.